Below are 17 T cell receptor beta chains sequenced from a single sample in a study of cytomegalovirus exposure and HLA in healthy donors. Amplification used 60 Vbeta primers and 13 Jbeta primers. Some clones are missing from TCRdb's copy, which holds only in-frame ones; the method was immunoSEQ multiplex PCR. The repertoire holds roughly 150,000 clones, with approximately 80% as singletons. Sequencing used PBMCs. These TCRs come from a male donor in good health and CMV-seronegative.

This clone was counted only a few times. V usage is TRBV7-2 and J usage is TRBJ2-1; D ambiguous. Looked up from germline, CDR1 is SGHTA and CDR2 is FQGNSA. V was cut by 2 bases and J by 7 bases, with 6 bases left in between. The CDR3 is 12 residues long. CDR3 bases: TGTGCCAGCAGCTTAACCAGGAATGAGCAGTTCTTC. Amino acid sequence: CASSLTRNEQFF.

This clone was recorded a few times. The rearrangement uses TRBV18 and TRBJ1-5; no clear D gene. This CDR3 has 12 amino acids. CDR1 and CDR2 from the germline V gene are KGHSH and LQKENI. V was shortened by 3 bases and J by 9 bases, with 9 bases between the two germline ends. The CDR3 DNA reads as TGTGCCAGCTCACCGGATAGCAGGCCCCAGCATTTT. This sequence encodes CASSPDSRPQHF.

V gene TRBV5-1 combines with J gene TRBJ1-5, with a possible D match to TRBD1 (6 bases). The CDR3 contains 15 residues. Germline loops: CDR1 SGHRS, CDR2 YFSETQ. Between the trimmed V and J ends, which lost 7 bases and 2 bases, there was a span of 16 bases. The DNA of the CDR3 is TGCGCCAGCCGCAGGGGCGACGACGGCAATCAGCCCCAGCATTTT. Its translation is CASRRGDDGNQPQHF.

The chain links TRBV11-2 to TRBJ1-5; 7 bases agree with TRBD1. The V and J ends lost 2 bases and 2 bases, in that order; junction bases with no gene match: 9. The CDR3 spans 17 residues. Germline CDR1 reads SGHAT; CDR2 reads FQNNGV. The DNA for the CDR3 is TGTGCCAGCAGCTTAAGGGGTACGGGACAGCGCAATCAGCCCCAGCATTTT. This gives the protein CASSLRGTGQRNQPQHF.

CDR3 protein: CACTRTVRYTEAFF. The CDR3 nucleotides are TGTGCCTGTACCCGGACAGTACGATACACTGAAGCTTTCTTT. The gene calls are TRBV30 and TRBJ1-1, with D perhaps matching TRBD1 (6 bases). This CDR3 is built from 14 residues. Per the germline V gene, CDR1 is GTSNPN and CDR2 is SVGIG (reference sequence). Between the trimmed V and J ends, which lost 6 bases and 3 bases, there was a span of 17 bases.

CDR3 in amino acids: CASSARGPEQFF. The CDR3, as DNA: TGTGCCAGCAGCGCCAGGGGGCCTGAGCAGTTCTTC. The rearrangement uses TRBV7-2 and TRBJ2-1; 8 bases map to TRBD1. The V gene end was trimmed by 5 bases and the J gene end by 9 bases; junction bases not matched to a gene: 3. This CDR3 spans 12 amino acids. The germline CDR1 and CDR2 sequences are SGHTA and FQGNSA.

The gene calls are TRBV18 and TRBJ2-2; TRBD1 might be the D (5 bases). There are 17 residues in the CDR3. Trimming pared 0 bases from V and 0 bases from J, leaving 11 bases between. Germline CDR1 is KGHSH and CDR2 is LQKENI. The CDR3 here is CASSPPRTFANTGELFF. CDR3 sequence (DNA): TGTGCCAGCTCACCACCTCGGACATTCGCGAACACCGGGGAGCTGTTTTTT.

The genes are TRBV5-1 and TRBJ2-5, with 9 bases lining up with TRBD2. The V and J ends lost 0 bases and 3 bases, in that order; junction bases with no gene match: 0. Germline lookup yields CDR1 SGHRS and CDR2 YFSETQ. The CDR3 is 14 residues long. CDR3 coding DNA: TGCGCCAGCAGCTTGGCTAGCGGGGAAGAGACCCAGTACTTC. Encoded protein: CASSLASGEETQYF.

This chain joins TRBV10-3 and TRBJ2-1; 15 bases fit TRBD2. Per germline, CDR1 ENHRY and CDR2 SYGVKD. The CDR3 spans 17 residues. V was clipped by 5 bases and J by 6 bases; unmatched bases: 8. CDR3 region: CAISHGLAGGPANEQFF. CDR3 coding DNA: TGTGCCATCAGTCATGGACTAGCGGGGGGGCCGGCCAATGAGCAGTTCTTC.

The CDR3 sequence is CASSFVRGTGTNTGELFF. CDR3 nucleotides: TGCGCCAGCAGCTTTGTTCGAGGAACAGGGACGAACACCGGGGAGCTGTTTTTT. The genes are TRBV5-1 and TRBJ2-2; a weak D match, TRBD1 (6 bases). This CDR3 spans 18 amino acids. The V gene lost 2 bases and the J gene lost 0 bases, with 17 bases spanning the gap. Germline V gene data show CDR1 as SGHRS and CDR2 as YFSETQ.

V is TRBV9 and J is TRBJ2-6; D gene ambiguous. Germline CDR1 SGDLS, CDR2 YYNGEE. CDR3 length: 15 amino acids. V was shortened by 0 bases and J by 1 base, with 5 bases between the two germline ends. Here the CDR3 reads CASSVGSSGANVLTF. The CDR3 bases are TGTGCCAGCAGCGTAGGTAGTTCTGGGGCCAACGTCCTGACTTTC. Looking up the rest from reference TRBV9 and TRBJ2-6 gives the full variable domain: DSGVTQTPKHLITATGQRVTLRCSPRSGDLSVYWYQQSLDQGLQFLIQYYNGEERAKGNILERFSAQQFPDLHSELNLSSLELGDSALYFCASSVGSSGANVLTFGAGSRLTVL.

V and J are TRBV7-8 and TRBJ1-1; D perhaps matches TRBD1 (6 bases). Trimming cost V 1 base and J 0 bases, with 15 bases left between them. CDR1 and CDR2 (germline): SGHVS, FQNEAQ. The CDR3 extends over 17 amino acids. CDR3 protein: CASSLVQGGRVNTEAFF. The CDR3 coding sequence is TGTGCCAGCAGCTTAGTACAGGGCGGGAGAGTGAACACTGAAGCTTTCTTT.

This clone was counted a single time. CDR3 nucleotide sequence: TGTGCCTGTCCCCCTCATGAGGCGGGAGGGTCAGGTGAGCAGTTCTTC. This translates into CACPPHEAGGSGEQFF. The chain is built from TRBV2 and TRBJ2-1, with TRBD2 identical over 9 bases. This CDR3 has 16 residues. The V and J ends lost 11 bases and 9 bases, in that order; junction bases with no gene match: 20. Germline loops: CDR1 SNHLY, CDR2 FYNNEI.

The V and J genes are TRBV4-1 and TRBJ2-2; TRBD2 might be the D (5 bases). The V end lost 4 bases, the J end lost 1 base, and 19 bases lay between the germline ends. Looked up from germline, CDR1 is MGHRA and CDR2 is YSYEKL. This CDR3 has 18 amino acids. The CDR3 loop is CASSPLFGREGNTGELFF. In nucleotides, the CDR3 is TGCGCCAGCAGCCCCCTATTTGGTCGGGAAGGGAACACCGGGGAGCTGTTTTTT.

This clone has only a few counts. The V gene is TRBV7-9, the J gene TRBJ1-6, with D possibly matching TRBD1 (5 bases). CDR3 length: 15 amino acids. V was shortened by 5 bases and J by 9 bases, with 17 bases between the two germline ends. Germline CDR1 is SEHNR and CDR2 is FQNEAQ (reference sequence). The CDR3 loop is CASSQDRRLGSPLHF. The CDR3 DNA reads TGTGCCAGCAGCCAAGACAGACGGCTGGGTTCACCCCTCCACTTT.

The V call is TRBV11-2, the J call TRBJ1-1; tentatively, D is TRBD1 (6 bases). Looked up from germline, CDR1 is SGHAT and CDR2 is FQNNGV. The CDR3 contains 14 residues. Trimming took 4 bases from V and 1 from J, leaving 10 bases between them. The CDR3 is CASSSVRGNTEAFF. CDR3 coding DNA: TGTGCCAGCAGCTCCGTCAGGGGGAACACTGAAGCTTTCTTT.

V usage is TRBV15 and J usage is TRBJ1-1; 7 bases agree with TRBD1. Unmatched junction bases numbered 5, after V lost 0 bases and J lost 4 bases. In germline, CDR1 is LNHNV, CDR2 YYDKDF (reference sequence). The CDR3 has 15 residues. This CDR3 reads CATSRDTAGGTEAFF. The CDR3 region has the DNA TGTGCCACCAGCAGAGATACGGCAGGGGGCACTGAAGCTTTCTTT.